This passage covers 24 T cell receptor beta chains from one sample sequenced in a study of metastatic and nonmetastatic thyroid tumors. TCRdb ran MiXCR on the PCR reads. The sample contains tens of thousands of clones, roughly 12% of which appear only once. Ahead of thyroid surgery, no patient had received treatment of any kind. The sample comprised blood. The receptors were sampled from a female donor with papillary thyroid cancer or a benign thyroid nodule (not recorded which). Some clones in this sample may be carry-over from other donors' samples.

This clone came up many times. In DNA form, the CDR3 reads TGTGCCACCTCCGAAGCCGGGTTCGATGAAAAACTGTTTTTT. Amino acid sequence: CATSEAGFDEKLFF. The chain joins TRBV19 to TRBJ1-4; no clear D. The CDR3 runs to 14 residues. Germline V gene lookup returns CDR1 LNHDA and CDR2 SQIVND (reference sequence). V gave up 10 bases and J gave up 6 bases, with 18 bases separating them.

This clone has a count of ten or more. The chain couples TRBV7-9 to TRBJ1-1; TRBD1 agrees at 8 bases. This CDR3 contains 14 residues. Germline lookup yields CDR1 SEHNR and CDR2 FQNEAQ (reference sequence). V shed 6 bases, J shed 8 bases, and the junction held 11 bases outside the gene matches. CDR3 in DNA: TGTGCCAGCAGTGGACAGGGCCGACTCATGGAAGCTTTCTTT. Its protein product is CASSGQGRLMEAFF. Using reference TRBV7-9 and TRBJ1-1 for the parts outside the CDR3, the full variable domain is DTGVSQNPRHKITKRGQNVTFRCDPISEHNRLYWYRQTLGQGPEFLTYFQNEAQLEKSRLLSDRFSAERPKGSFSTLEIQRTEQGDSAMYLCASSGQGRLMEAFFGQGTRLTVV.

This clone has ten or more counts. The V call is TRBV5-1, the J call TRBJ2-7; the D call may be TRBD1 or TRBD2 (5 bases each). CDR3 length equals 14 residues. The germline V gene encodes CDR1 SGHRS and CDR2 YFSETQ. V shed 0 bases and J shed 6 bases, with 13 bases lying between them. The CDR3 DNA sequence: TGCGCCAGCAGCTTGGGGGGGAACCAGGGCGAGCAGTACTTC. Its translation: CASSLGGNQGEQYF. The whole variable domain, remainder taken from reference TRBV5-1 and TRBJ2-7, is KAGVTQTPRYLIKTRGQQVTLSCSPISGHRSVSWYQQTPGQGLQFLFEYFSETQRNKGNFPGRFSGRQFSNSRSEMNVSTLELGDSALYLCASSLGGNQGEQYFGPGTRLTVT.

V and J are TRBV5-1 and TRBJ1-3, with D possibly matching TRBD1 (5 bases). V lost 4 bases, J lost 0 bases, and 14 bases lay in between. CDR1 is SGHRS, CDR2 YFSETQ, per germline. The CDR3 has 16 residues. The CDR3 DNA reads TGCGCCAGCAGCCCGACGACAGCTACCTCTGGAAACACCATATATTTT. Translated, it gives CASSPTTATSGNTIYF. Using reference TRBV5-1 and TRBJ1-3 for the parts outside the CDR3, the full variable domain is KAGVTQTPRYLIKTRGQQVTLSCSPISGHRSVSWYQQTPGQGLQFLFEYFSETQRNKGNFPGRFSGRQFSNSRSEMNVSTLELGDSALYLCASSPTTATSGNTIYFGEGSWLTVV.

This clone appeared many times. The CDR3 sequence is CASSITDTQYF. CDR3 DNA: TGTGCCAGTAGTATCACAGATACGCAGTATTTT. The chain carries TRBV19 and TRBJ2-3; D unclear. The ends were cut back, 3 bases at V and 2 bases at J, with 0 bases in the middle. Germline values: CDR1 LNHDA, CDR2 SQIVND (reference sequence). The CDR3 totals 11 residues.

This clone was seen many times. This sequence joins TRBV15 and TRBJ2-7; 8 nucleotides align to TRBD2. The CDR3 is 16 residues long. V dropped 1 base and J dropped 3; count of bases not matched to a gene: 8. Germline CDR1 and CDR2: LNHNV and YYDKDF (reference sequence). CDR3 in DNA: TGTGCCACCAGCAGAGTAAGCGGGGGTGAAGGCTACGAGCAGTACTTC. Translation: CATSRVSGGEGYEQYF.

This clone has at least ten counts. The V and J genes are TRBV5-6 and TRBJ2-3; D remains unclear. The CDR3 length is 14 residues. Germline V gene data show CDR1 as SGHDT and CDR2 as YYEEEE. With 4 bases removed from V and 1 base from J, the gap between germline ends came to 10 bases. CDR3 sequence (DNA): TGTGCCAGCAGCCCAACCCCCCGCACAGATACGCAGTATTTT. Translating gives CASSPTPRTDTQYF.

The sample holds many counts of this clone. The chain carries TRBV27 and TRBJ1-6; D is ambiguous. CDR1 MNHEY and CDR2 SMNVEV come from the germline V gene (reference sequence). CDR3 length: 12 residues. With 7 bases removed from V and 3 bases from J, the gap between germline ends came to 4 bases. In DNA, the CDR3 is TGTGCCAGCACGGACTATAATTCACCCCTCCACTTT. It encodes CASTDYNSPLHF.

This clone showed up many times. The chain combines TRBV30 with TRBJ1-4, with D tentatively TRBD1 (6 bases). The CDR3 has 12 residues. V dropped 1 base and J dropped 12 bases, with 12 bases sitting between them. CDR1 and CDR2 (germline): GTSNPN, SVGIG (reference sequence). CDR3 region: CAWSGGGAELFF. In DNA, the CDR3 is TGTGCCTGGAGTGGGGGGGGCGCAGAACTGTTTTTT.

This clone has a count of ten or more. The V gene is TRBV3-1, the J gene TRBJ1-4, with TRBD1 matching over 7 bases. Germline CDR1 and CDR2: LGHDT and YNNKEL (reference sequence). This CDR3 has 17 residues. V lost 3 bases and J lost 4; bases outside the gene matches: 11. CDR3 in DNA: TGTGCCAGCAGCCACCAAAGGACGAGACAGGGTAATGAAAAACTGTTTTTT. Encoded protein: CASSHQRTRQGNEKLFF.

This clone was recorded at least ten times. J is TRBJ2-7 and V is TRBV4-3; D possibly corresponds to TRBD1 (6 bases). Germline V gene sequence: CDR1 LGHNA, CDR2 YSLEER. The CDR3 is 16 amino acids. Trimming shortened V by 0 bases and J by 4 bases, and 16 bases separated the two germline ends. The CDR3, as DNA: TGCGCCAGCAGCCAAGACGAGGGCAGGGGTCGGTACGAGCAGTACTTC. Protein sequence: CASSQDEGRGRYEQYF.

This clone has ten or more counts. This rearrangement joins TRBV4-1 to TRBJ2-1; D perhaps matches TRBD2 (6 bases). Germline lookup yields CDR1 MGHRA and CDR2 YSYEKL. The CDR3 is made up of 17 amino acids. Trimming took 4 bases from V and 1 from J, leaving 17 bases between them. CDR3 in DNA: TGCGCCAGCAGCCTCCTTGGGGGAGGAGGGTCCTACAATGAGCAGTTCTTC. Translated: CASSLLGGGGSYNEQFF.

This clone was counted ten times or more. The rearrangement joins TRBV11-2 to TRBJ2-5, with unresolved D. Germline CDR1 reads SGHAT; CDR2 reads FQNNGV. Between the trimmed V and J ends, which lost 1 base and 3 bases, there was a span of 12 bases. This CDR3 has 15 residues. The CDR3 is CASSLGLRLEETQYF. CDR3 in DNA: TGTGCCAGCAGCTTAGGGTTGCGTTTGGAAGAGACCCAGTACTTC.

Ten or more counts support this clone. This rearrangement joins TRBV19 to TRBJ2-1; a possible D gene is TRBD1 (6 bases). Germline V gene sequence: CDR1 LNHDA, CDR2 SQIVND (reference sequence). V was shortened by 2 bases and J by 10 bases, with 6 bases between the two germline ends. The CDR3 sequence is 11 residues long. The CDR3 sequence is CASSIRGEQFF. DNA of the CDR3: TGTGCCAGTAGTATAAGGGGGGAGCAGTTCTTC.

This clone was detected only a few times. A read error may explain this, as a much larger clone is one base away. The same CDR3 can be traced to other DNA sequences in this sample. The V and J genes are TRBV12-3 or TRBV12-4 and TRBJ2-5, with a possible D match to TRBD1 (5 bases). V was shortened by 2 bases and J by 4 bases, with 8 bases between the two germline ends. CDR3 length equals 13 residues. CDR3 bases: TGTGCCAGCAGTTTAAGGCAGGGAGAGACCCAGTACTTC. Translating it yields CASSLRQGETQYF.

Concerning this clone itself: A much more abundant neighbour one base away suggests this may be a read error. The same CDR3 is also encoded by other DNA sequences in this sample. V and J are TRBV19 and TRBJ1-1; D unresolved. CDR3 size: 13 residues. Germline CDR1 and CDR2: LNHDA and SQIVND (reference sequence). The CDR3 sequence: CASSIQVNTEAFF. CDR3 in DNA: TGTGCCAGTAGTATACAGGTGAACACCGAAGCTTTCTTT. Full variable domain (outside the CDR3, taken from reference TRBV19 and TRBJ1-1): DGGITQSPKYLFRKEGQNVTLSCEQNLNHDAMYWYRQDPGQGLRLIYYSQIVNDFQKGDIAEGYSVSREKKESFPLTVTSAQKNPTAFYLCASSIQVNTEAFFGQGTRLTVV.

This clone was detected ten times or more. This chain links TRBV20-1 with TRBJ1-1; D unresolved. The germline gives CDR1 DFQATT, CDR2 SNEGSKA (reference sequence). V was pared by 6 bases and J by 7 bases, with 12 bases between. This CDR3 is built from 11 residues. CDR3 coding DNA: TGCAGTGCCAGTAGGGAGGATGAAGCTTTCTTT. Amino acids: CSASREDEAFF.

This clone occurred many times. This may arise from a read error, as a much more abundant clone is one base away. The chain is built from TRBV11-2 and TRBJ2-2; D may be TRBD2 (5 bases). V was cut by 0 bases and J by 4 bases, with 18 bases left in between. Germline CDR1 is SGHAT and CDR2 is FQNNGV. The CDR3 has 18 amino acids. The CDR3 nucleotides are TGTGCCAGCAGCTTAGATCTGTGGACCCCCGGGGTCACCGGGGAGCTGTTTTTT. Protein sequence: CASSLDLWTPGVTGELFF.

The table lists this clone with many counts. This chain connects TRBV29-1 to TRBJ1-2, with D unresolved. V was pared by 0 bases and J by 8 bases, with 4 bases between. This CDR3 comprises 10 residues. Per the germline V gene, CDR1 is SQVTM and CDR2 is ANQGSEA. The CDR3 region has the DNA TGCAGCGTTGAAGACTGGGGCTACACCTTC. Translation: CSVEDWGYTF.

This clone was counted ten times or more. This CDR3 reads CASSFQGIEQFF. CDR3 in DNA: TGTGCCAGCAGTTTCCAGGGGATTGAGCAGTTCTTC. The gene calls are TRBV27 and TRBJ2-1, with a weak D call TRBD1 (6 bases). Trimming took 3 bases from V and 9 from J, leaving 9 bases between them. The CDR3 loop spans 12 amino acids. Germline lookup yields CDR1 MNHEY and CDR2 SMNVEV (reference sequence).

This clone was picked up many times. The V call is TRBV6-1, the J call TRBJ1-1; 8 bases line up with TRBD1. The J segment lost 8 bases and the V segment lost 4 bases, leaving 6 bases of the junction unmatched. The germline V gene has CDR1 MNHNS and CDR2 SASEGT. The length of the CDR3 is 13 residues. The CDR3 DNA reads as TGTGCCAGCAGTGGGGGGGGACAGGTGGAAGCTTTCTTT. It encodes CASSGGGQVEAFF.

This clone was seen more than once but under ten times. The rearrangement links TRBV28 to TRBJ2-1, with a possible D match to TRBD2 (5 bases). This CDR3 comprises 16 residues. V gave up 7 bases and J gave up 8 bases, with 24 bases separating them. CDR1 is MDHEN, CDR2 SYDVKM, per germline. The CDR3 region has the DNA TGTGCCAGCATTCAAGGGCTACAGTCCCTCGGGGATGAGCAGTTCTTC. Translated: CASIQGLQSLGDEQFF.

This clone was seen repeatedly, ten times or more. This chain joins TRBV20-1 and TRBJ2-7; possible D gene TRBD1, 5 bases. This CDR3 contains 12 residues. Germline lookup yields CDR1 DFQATT and CDR2 SNEGSKA (reference sequence). V lost 3 bases to trimming and J lost 3 bases, with 9 bases between them. The CDR3 nucleotides are TGCAGTGCTAGGGACACTCACTACGAGCAGTACTTC. Protein product: CSARDTHYEQYF.

This clone was seen ten or more times. The chain combines TRBV12-3 or TRBV12-4 with TRBJ1-5; the D is unclear. The germline V and J ends were trimmed by 5 bases and 1 base, with 6 bases remaining between them. The CDR3 extends over 13 amino acids. The CDR3 region is CASSLVSNQPQHF. The CDR3 nucleotides read TGTGCCAGCAGTCTGGTAAGCAATCAGCCCCAGCATTTT.